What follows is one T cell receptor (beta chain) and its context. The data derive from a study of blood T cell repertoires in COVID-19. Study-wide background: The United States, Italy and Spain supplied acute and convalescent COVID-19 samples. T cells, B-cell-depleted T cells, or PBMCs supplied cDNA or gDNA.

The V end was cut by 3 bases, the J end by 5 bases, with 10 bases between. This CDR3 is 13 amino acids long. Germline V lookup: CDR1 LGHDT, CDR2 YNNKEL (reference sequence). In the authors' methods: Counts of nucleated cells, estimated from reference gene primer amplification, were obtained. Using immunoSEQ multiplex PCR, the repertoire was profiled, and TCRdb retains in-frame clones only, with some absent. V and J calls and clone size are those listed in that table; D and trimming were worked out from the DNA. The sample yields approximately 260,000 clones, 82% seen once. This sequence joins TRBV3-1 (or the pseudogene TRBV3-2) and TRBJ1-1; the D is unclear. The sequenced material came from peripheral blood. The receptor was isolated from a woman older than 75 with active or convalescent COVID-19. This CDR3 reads CASSQGEWTEAFF. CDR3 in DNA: TGTGCCAGCAGCCAGGGAGAATGGACTGAAGCTTTCTTT.